The present T cell receptor (beta chain) was sequenced within a study of T cell responses to AZD1222 COVID-19 vaccine. TCRdb keeps only in-frame clones here, not all; method: immunoSEQ multiplex PCR. This table has over 90,000 clones, approximately 88% appearing once. V was cut by 4 bases and J by 8 bases, with 14 bases left in between. The CDR3 runs to 13 residues. The input for sequencing was peripheral blood, taken on day 0 of AZD1222 vaccination. The chain employs TRBV12-3 or TRBV12-4 and TRBJ1-2; D remains ambiguous. This clonotype was sampled from an adult in good health. The CDR3 bases are TGTGCCAGCAGTTACGACCCGGGAGGAGGCTACACCTTC. Its translation: CASSYDPGGGYTF.